This is a list of T cell receptor beta chains from one sample in a study of CD8+ T cells in alopecia areata. Assay used: immunoSEQ multiplex PCR; TCRdb lists only in-frame clones, some missing. The table records 180,000 or so clones, about 51% of them present only once. The sample here was CD8+ T cells sorted from blood, taken at week 52, from a patient treated with tofacitinib. The receptors stem from a human donor with alopecia areata. Both conserved end residues are part of each CDR3. Fields, in order: J gene, clone size, V gene, D gene, CDR3 protein, CDR3 DNA. A D gene is named only where the DNA matches it firmly. Size is omitted from some rows. Given values are once, few, many or a class for expanded clones.

j_call: TRBJ2-7
clone_size: few
v_call: TRBV13
d_call: TRBD1
cdr3_aa: CASSLDRLEQYF
cdr3_nt: TGTGCCAGCAGCTTGGACAGGCTTGAGCAGTACTTC

j_call: TRBJ2-2
clone_size: .
v_call: TRBV15
d_call: .
cdr3_aa: CATSRVENTGELFF
cdr3_nt: TGTGCCACCAGCAGAGTTGAGAACACCGGGGAGCTGTTTTTT

j_call: TRBJ2-5
clone_size: .
v_call: TRBV30
d_call: TRBD1
cdr3_aa: CAWSEGAPRETQYF
cdr3_nt: TGTGCCTGGAGTGAGGGGGCGCCCCGGGAGACCCAGTACTTC

j_call: TRBJ1-5
clone_size: once
v_call: TRBV4-1
d_call: .
cdr3_aa: CASSQAGNQPQHF
cdr3_nt: TGCGCCAGCAGCCAAGCAGGCAATCAGCCCCAGCATTTT

j_call: TRBJ1-2
clone_size: .
v_call: TRBV5-4
d_call: TRBD1
cdr3_aa: CASSQDRDLYGYTF
cdr3_nt: TGTGCCAGCAGTCAAGACAGGGACCTCTATGGCTACACCTTC

j_call: TRBJ2-5
clone_size: .
v_call: TRBV6-6
d_call: .
cdr3_aa: CASSPRQFQETQYF
cdr3_nt: TGTGCCAGCAGCCCCAGACAGTTCCAAGAGACCCAGTACTTC

j_call: TRBJ2-5
clone_size: .
v_call: TRBV5-1
d_call: .
cdr3_aa: CASSGSMGARETQYF
cdr3_nt: TGCGCCAGCAGCGGATCCATGGGGGCTAGGGAGACCCAGTACTTC

j_call: TRBJ2-2
clone_size: .
v_call: TRBV30
d_call: .
cdr3_aa: CASTANTGELFF
cdr3_nt: TGTGCGTCGACAGCGAACACCGGGGAGCTGTTTTTT

j_call: TRBJ1-5
clone_size: .
v_call: TRBV19
d_call: TRBD1
cdr3_aa: CASTPGQGNQPQHF
cdr3_nt: TGTGCCAGTACACCGGGACAGGGGAATCAGCCCCAGCATTTT

j_call: TRBJ1-5
clone_size: .
v_call: TRBV25-1
d_call: .
cdr3_aa: CASLRGEGNQPQHF
cdr3_nt: TGTGCCAGCCTCCGAGGGGAAGGCAATCAGCCCCAGCATTTT

j_call: TRBJ1-3
clone_size: .
v_call: TRBV7-9
d_call: .
cdr3_aa: CASSLALSEATRNTIYF
cdr3_nt: TGTGCCAGCAGCTTAGCCCTAAGCGAGGCTACAAGAAACACCATATATTTT

j_call: TRBJ2-2
clone_size: .
v_call: TRBV5-6
d_call: .
cdr3_aa: CASSLGAVSPELFF
cdr3_nt: TGTGCCAGCAGCTTGGGGGCAGTGTCACCGGAGCTGTTTTTT

j_call: TRBJ1-5
clone_size: few
v_call: TRBV23-1
d_call: .
cdr3_aa: CASSQPNSVDQGYSNQPQHF
cdr3_nt: TGCGCCAGCAGTCAACCTAACTCGGTCGATCAGGGATATAGCAATCAGCCCCAGCATTTT

j_call: TRBJ1-2
clone_size: .
v_call: TRBV27
d_call: TRBD1
cdr3_aa: CASSLQGASGYTF
cdr3_nt: TGTGCCAGCAGTTTACAGGGGGCGTCAGGCTACACCTTC

j_call: TRBJ1-6
clone_size: few
v_call: TRBV4-2
d_call: .
cdr3_aa: CASSQPSWTVLSPLHF
cdr3_nt: TGTGCCAGCAGCCAGCCAAGTTGGACAGTTCTATCACCCCTCCACTTT

j_call: TRBJ1-1
clone_size: once
v_call: TRBV9
d_call: TRBD1
cdr3_aa: CASSAFDRAPEAFF
cdr3_nt: TGTGCCAGCAGCGCCTTCGACAGGGCCCCTGAAGCTTTCTTT

j_call: TRBJ2-2
clone_size: .
v_call: TRBV29-1
d_call: TRBD2
cdr3_aa: CSVAGTSGGNTGELFF
cdr3_nt: TGCAGCGTGGCCGGGACTAGCGGGGGGAACACCGGGGAGCTGTTTTTT

j_call: TRBJ2-5
clone_size: .
v_call: TRBV7-2
d_call: .
cdr3_aa: CASSLVSGVETQYF
cdr3_nt: TGTGCCAGCAGCTTAGTATCTGGTGTAGAGACCCAGTACTTC

j_call: TRBJ2-2
clone_size: .
v_call: TRBV5-6
d_call: .
cdr3_aa: CASSSMNTGELFF
cdr3_nt: TGTGCCAGCAGCTCCATGAACACCGGGGAGCTGTTTTTT

j_call: TRBJ2-3
clone_size: .
v_call: TRBV5-1
d_call: .
cdr3_aa: CASSLDAVRGTDTQYF
cdr3_nt: TGCGCCAGCAGCTTGGATGCGGTCAGGGGCACAGATACGCAGTATTTT

j_call: TRBJ1-5
clone_size: few
v_call: TRBV6-6
d_call: TRBD1
cdr3_aa: CASSYSGQDQPQHF
cdr3_nt: TGTGCCAGCAGTTACTCAGGACAGGACCAGCCCCAGCATTTT

j_call: TRBJ2-5
clone_size: few
v_call: TRBV6-1
d_call: TRBD2
cdr3_aa: CASSRTSGGSETQYF
cdr3_nt: TGTGCCAGCAGCCGGACTAGCGGGGGTAGCGAGACCCAGTACTTC

j_call: TRBJ2-1
clone_size: .
v_call: TRBV27
d_call: TRBD1
cdr3_aa: CASSLSGTAYKNEQFF
cdr3_nt: TGTGCCAGCAGTTTATCGGGGACAGCTTACAAGAATGAGCAGTTCTTC

j_call: TRBJ1-2
clone_size: .
v_call: TRBV4-1
d_call: .
cdr3_aa: CASSRLQGTYGYTF
cdr3_nt: TGCGCCAGCAGCCGGTTACAGGGAACCTATGGCTACACCTTC

j_call: TRBJ2-7
clone_size: .
v_call: TRBV13
d_call: .
cdr3_aa: CASSLGLEQYF
cdr3_nt: TGTGCCAGCAGCTTAGGCCTCGAGCAGTACTTC

j_call: TRBJ1-6
clone_size: .
v_call: TRBV27
d_call: TRBD1
cdr3_aa: CASRKQGANSPLHF
cdr3_nt: TGTGCCAGCAGAAAACAGGGGGCGAATTCACCCCTCCACTTT

j_call: TRBJ2-1
clone_size: .
v_call: TRBV9
d_call: TRBD2
cdr3_aa: CASSPLGASGGAGEQFF
cdr3_nt: TGTGCCAGCAGCCCCCTCGGGGCTAGCGGGGGGGCCGGTGAGCAGTTCTTC

j_call: TRBJ2-5
clone_size: .
v_call: TRBV11-2
d_call: .
cdr3_aa: CASSLVVTGRIAPQETQYF
cdr3_nt: TGTGCCAGCAGCTTAGTTGTGACAGGCAGAATCGCCCCACAAGAGACCCAGTACTTC

j_call: TRBJ1-4
clone_size: few
v_call: TRBV15
d_call: .
cdr3_aa: CATSSPDRDNEKLFF
cdr3_nt: TGTGCCACCAGCAGCCCGGACAGAGATAATGAAAAACTGTTTTTT

j_call: TRBJ2-1
clone_size: few
v_call: TRBV11-2
d_call: .
cdr3_aa: CASSLARTPGYNEQFF
cdr3_nt: TGTGCCAGCAGCTTAGCCCGGACCCCGGGGTACAATGAGCAGTTCTTC

j_call: TRBJ1-1
clone_size: .
v_call: TRBV25-1
d_call: .
cdr3_aa: CASSEDGVLTEAFF
cdr3_nt: TGTGCCAGCAGTGAAGATGGGGTGTTAACTGAAGCTTTCTTT

j_call: TRBJ1-2
clone_size: .
v_call: TRBV29-1
d_call: .
cdr3_aa: CSVGETANYGYTF
cdr3_nt: TGCAGCGTTGGTGAGACGGCTAACTATGGCTACACCTTC

j_call: TRBJ2-3
clone_size: .
v_call: TRBV30
d_call: TRBD2
cdr3_aa: CAWSPSGGTDTQYF
cdr3_nt: TGTGCCTGGAGTCCCTCGGGAGGGACAGATACGCAGTATTTT

j_call: TRBJ2-7
clone_size: .
v_call: TRBV10-2
d_call: .
cdr3_aa: CASSELRDGAYEQYF
cdr3_nt: TGCGCCAGCAGTGAGCTCCGGGACGGAGCCTACGAGCAGTACTTC

j_call: TRBJ2-1
clone_size: .
v_call: TRBV5-6
d_call: TRBD1
cdr3_aa: CASSSPTGAHEQFF
cdr3_nt: TGTGCCAGCAGCTCCCCAACAGGGGCGCATGAGCAGTTCTTC

j_call: TRBJ2-3
clone_size: .
v_call: TRBV7-9
d_call: TRBD1
cdr3_aa: CASSVRGTDTQYF
cdr3_nt: TGTGCCAGCAGCGTCAGGGGGACAGATACGCAGTATTTT

j_call: TRBJ1-2
clone_size: .
v_call: TRBV4-3
d_call: .
cdr3_aa: CASSQATVNYGYTF
cdr3_nt: TGCGCCAGCAGCCAAGCGACAGTAAACTATGGCTACACCTTC

j_call: TRBJ2-3
clone_size: .
v_call: TRBV18
d_call: .
cdr3_aa: CASSPSVDTQYF
cdr3_nt: TGTGCCAGCTCACCATCGGTAGATACGCAGTATTTT

j_call: TRBJ1-1
clone_size: .
v_call: TRBV7-2
d_call: TRBD1
cdr3_aa: CASSYTGGFTEAFF
cdr3_nt: TGTGCCAGCAGCTACACAGGGGGCTTTACTGAAGCTTTCTTT

j_call: TRBJ1-2
clone_size: few
v_call: TRBV7-9
d_call: .
cdr3_aa: CASSSRKDYGYTF
cdr3_nt: TGTGCCAGCAGCTCCCGTAAGGACTATGGCTACACCTTC

j_call: TRBJ2-5
clone_size: .
v_call: TRBV5-1
d_call: .
cdr3_aa: CASSLVGQLETQYF
cdr3_nt: TGCGCCAGCAGCTTGGTTGGGCAGCTAGAGACCCAGTACTTC

j_call: TRBJ1-1
clone_size: .
v_call: TRBV6-5
d_call: .
cdr3_aa: CASTPRYGTEAFF
cdr3_nt: TGTGCCAGCACCCCTAGGTATGGGACTGAAGCTTTCTTT

j_call: TRBJ2-1
clone_size: few
v_call: TRBV15
d_call: .
cdr3_aa: CATSAGTGEQFF
cdr3_nt: TGTGCCACCAGCGCGGGAACGGGAGAGCAGTTCTTC

j_call: TRBJ2-2
clone_size: .
v_call: TRBV4-3
d_call: .
cdr3_aa: CASSQVKTGNTGELFF
cdr3_nt: TGCGCCAGCAGCCAAGTAAAGACAGGGAACACCGGGGAGCTGTTTTTT

j_call: TRBJ2-2
clone_size: few
v_call: TRBV19
d_call: .
cdr3_aa: CASSILRTGELFF
cdr3_nt: TGTGCCAGTAGTATCCTCCGAACCGGGGAGCTGTTTTTT

j_call: TRBJ1-2
clone_size: few
v_call: TRBV2
d_call: .
cdr3_aa: CASRHGGHGYTF
cdr3_nt: TGTGCCAGCCGACATGGGGGGCACGGCTACACCTTC

j_call: TRBJ2-2
clone_size: few
v_call: TRBV5-5
d_call: .
cdr3_aa: CASSLPRGMNTGELFF
cdr3_nt: TGTGCCAGCAGCTTGCCGCGGGGTATGAACACCGGGGAGCTGTTTTTT

j_call: TRBJ2-2
clone_size: few
v_call: TRBV29-1
d_call: .
cdr3_aa: CSVTERNTGELFF
cdr3_nt: TGCAGCGTGACGGAGCGGAACACCGGGGAGCTGTTTTTT

j_call: TRBJ2-1
clone_size: few
v_call: TRBV13
d_call: .
cdr3_aa: CASSLSTSYNEQFF
cdr3_nt: TGTGCCAGCAGCCTCAGTACCTCCTACAATGAGCAGTTCTTC